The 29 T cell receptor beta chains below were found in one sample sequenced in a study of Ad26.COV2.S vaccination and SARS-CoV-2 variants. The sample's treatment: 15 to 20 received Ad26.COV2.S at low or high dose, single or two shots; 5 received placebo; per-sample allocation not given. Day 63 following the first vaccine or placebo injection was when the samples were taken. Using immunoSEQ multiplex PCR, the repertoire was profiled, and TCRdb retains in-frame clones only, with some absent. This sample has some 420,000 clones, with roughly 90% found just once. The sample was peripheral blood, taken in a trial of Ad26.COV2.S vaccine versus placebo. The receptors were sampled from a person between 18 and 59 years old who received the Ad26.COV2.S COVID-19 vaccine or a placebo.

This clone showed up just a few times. The CDR3 sequence: CASSLTGDPYEQYF. CDR3 bases: TGTGCCAGCAGCTTAACCGGGGACCCCTACGAGCAGTACTTC. The chain joins TRBV7-3 to TRBJ2-7, with D perhaps given as TRBD1 or TRBD2 (5 bases each). In germline, CDR1 is SGHTA, CDR2 FQGTGA. The CDR3 loop spans 14 amino acids. With 0 bases removed from V and 2 bases from J, the gap between germline ends came to 8 bases.

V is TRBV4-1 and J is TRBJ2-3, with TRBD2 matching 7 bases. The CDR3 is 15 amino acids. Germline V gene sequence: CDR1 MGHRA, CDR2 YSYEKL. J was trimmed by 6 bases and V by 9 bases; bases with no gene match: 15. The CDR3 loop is CASNPRLAVLDTQYF. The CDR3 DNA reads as TGCGCCAGTAACCCAAGGCTAGCGGTTTTGGATACGCAGTATTTT.

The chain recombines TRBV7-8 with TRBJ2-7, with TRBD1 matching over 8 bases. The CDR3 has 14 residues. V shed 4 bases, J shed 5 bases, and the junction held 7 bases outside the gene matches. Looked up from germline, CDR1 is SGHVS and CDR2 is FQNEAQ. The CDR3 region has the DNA TGTGCCAGCAGCTCTTGGACAGGGTCGGACGAGCAGTACTTC. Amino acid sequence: CASSSWTGSDEQYF.

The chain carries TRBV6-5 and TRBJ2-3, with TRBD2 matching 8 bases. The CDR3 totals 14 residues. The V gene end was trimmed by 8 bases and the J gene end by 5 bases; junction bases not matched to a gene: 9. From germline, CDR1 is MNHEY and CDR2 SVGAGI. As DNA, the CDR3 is TGTGCCAGCTCGCGGGGGGCTCGTGAAGATACGCAGTATTTT. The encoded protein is CASSRGAREDTQYF.

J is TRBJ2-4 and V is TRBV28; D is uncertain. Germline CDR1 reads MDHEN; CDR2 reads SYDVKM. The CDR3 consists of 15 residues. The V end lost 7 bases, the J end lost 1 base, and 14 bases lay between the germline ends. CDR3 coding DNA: TGTGCCAGCACCGCGCCGGGTCGGGCCAAAAACATTCAGTACTTC. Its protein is CASTAPGRAKNIQYF.

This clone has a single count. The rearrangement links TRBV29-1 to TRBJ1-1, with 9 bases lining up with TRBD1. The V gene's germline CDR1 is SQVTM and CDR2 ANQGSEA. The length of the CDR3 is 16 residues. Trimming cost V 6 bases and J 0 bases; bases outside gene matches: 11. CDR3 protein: CSVTERTGDMNTEAFF. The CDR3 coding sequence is TGCAGCGTCACAGAGAGGACAGGGGACATGAACACTGAAGCTTTCTTT.

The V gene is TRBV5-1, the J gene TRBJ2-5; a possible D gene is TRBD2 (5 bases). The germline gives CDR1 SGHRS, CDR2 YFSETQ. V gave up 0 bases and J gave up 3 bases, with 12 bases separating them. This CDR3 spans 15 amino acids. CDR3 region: CASSLGLQNEETQYF. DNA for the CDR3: TGCGCCAGCAGCTTGGGACTACAGAACGAAGAGACCCAGTACTTC.

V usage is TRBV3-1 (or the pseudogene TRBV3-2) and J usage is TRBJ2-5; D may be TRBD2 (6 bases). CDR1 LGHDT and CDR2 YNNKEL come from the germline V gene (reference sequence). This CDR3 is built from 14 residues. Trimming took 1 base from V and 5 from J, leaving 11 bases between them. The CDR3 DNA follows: TGTGCCAGCAGCCAAGCAGGAGGGGCTGAGACCCAGTACTTC. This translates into CASSQAGGAETQYF.

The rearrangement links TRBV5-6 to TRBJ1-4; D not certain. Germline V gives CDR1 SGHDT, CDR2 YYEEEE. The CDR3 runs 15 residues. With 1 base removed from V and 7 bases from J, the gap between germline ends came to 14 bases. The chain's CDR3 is CASSLRAVFSEKLFF. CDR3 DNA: TGTGCCAGCAGCTTGCGGGCGGTTTTTAGTGAAAAACTGTTTTTT.

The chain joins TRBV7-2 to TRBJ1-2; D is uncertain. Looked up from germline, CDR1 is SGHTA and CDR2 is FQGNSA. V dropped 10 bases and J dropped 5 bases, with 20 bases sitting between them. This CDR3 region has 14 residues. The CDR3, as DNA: TGTGCCATTTCACCGGGCCCCGGCCGGTATGGCTACACCTTC. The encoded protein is CAISPGPGRYGYTF.

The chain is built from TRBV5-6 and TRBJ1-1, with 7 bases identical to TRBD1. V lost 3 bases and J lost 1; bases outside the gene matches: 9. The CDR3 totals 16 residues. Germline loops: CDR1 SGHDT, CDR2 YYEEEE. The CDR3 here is CASSYRGGAGNTEAFF. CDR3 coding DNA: TGTGCCAGCAGCTACCGAGGGGGCGCGGGGAACACTGAAGCTTTCTTT. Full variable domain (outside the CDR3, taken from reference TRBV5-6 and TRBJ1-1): DAGVTQSPTHLIKTRGQQVTLRCSPKSGHDTVSWYQQALGQGPQFIFQYYEEEERQRGNFPDRFSGHQFPNYSSELNVNALLLGDSALYLCASSYRGGAGNTEAFFGQGTRLTVV.

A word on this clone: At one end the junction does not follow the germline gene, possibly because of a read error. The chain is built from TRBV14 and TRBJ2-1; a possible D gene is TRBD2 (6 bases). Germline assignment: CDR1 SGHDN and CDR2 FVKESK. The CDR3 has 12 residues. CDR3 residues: CASSQRGRERFF. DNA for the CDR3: TGTGCCAGCAGCCAAAGGGGCCGGGAGCGGTTCTTC.

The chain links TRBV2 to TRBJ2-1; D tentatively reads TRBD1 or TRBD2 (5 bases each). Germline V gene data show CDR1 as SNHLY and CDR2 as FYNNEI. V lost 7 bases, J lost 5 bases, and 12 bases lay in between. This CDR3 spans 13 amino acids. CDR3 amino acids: CASTLGRNNEQFF. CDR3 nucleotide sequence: TGTGCCAGCACGCTGGGACGGAACAATGAGCAGTTCTTC. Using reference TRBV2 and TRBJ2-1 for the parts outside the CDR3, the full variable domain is EPEVTQTPSHQVTQMGQEVILRCVPISNHLYFYWYRQILGQKVEFLVSFYNNEISEKSEIFDDQFSVERPDGSNFTLKIRSTKLEDSAMYFCASTLGRNNEQFFGPGTRLTVL.

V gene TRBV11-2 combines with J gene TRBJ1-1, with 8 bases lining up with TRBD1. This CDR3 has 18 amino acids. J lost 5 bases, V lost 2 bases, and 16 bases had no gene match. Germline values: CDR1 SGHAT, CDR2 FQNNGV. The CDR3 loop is CASSLISRGRKGRTEAFF. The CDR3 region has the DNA TGTGCCAGCAGCTTAATATCCAGGGGGCGAAAGGGGAGAACTGAAGCTTTCTTT.

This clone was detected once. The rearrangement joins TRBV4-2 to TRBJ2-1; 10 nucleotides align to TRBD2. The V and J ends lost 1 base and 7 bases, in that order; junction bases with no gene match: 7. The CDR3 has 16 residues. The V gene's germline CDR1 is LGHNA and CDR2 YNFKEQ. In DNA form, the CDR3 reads TGTGCCAGCAGCCAAGTAACAGCGGGGGGGGAAAATGAGCAGTTCTTC. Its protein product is CASSQVTAGGENEQFF.

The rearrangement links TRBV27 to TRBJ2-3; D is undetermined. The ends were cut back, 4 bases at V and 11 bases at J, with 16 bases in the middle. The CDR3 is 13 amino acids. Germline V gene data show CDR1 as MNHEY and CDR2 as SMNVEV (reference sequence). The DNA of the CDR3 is TGTGCCAGCAGTTCCCAAGCCGGGTCGGGGCAGTATTTT. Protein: CASSSQAGSGQYF.

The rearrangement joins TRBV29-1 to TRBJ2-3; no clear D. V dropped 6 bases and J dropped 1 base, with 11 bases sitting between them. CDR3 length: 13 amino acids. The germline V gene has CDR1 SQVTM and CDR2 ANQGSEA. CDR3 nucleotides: TGCAGCGTGCCTAGATCGGGCACAGATACGCAGTATTTT. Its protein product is CSVPRSGTDTQYF.

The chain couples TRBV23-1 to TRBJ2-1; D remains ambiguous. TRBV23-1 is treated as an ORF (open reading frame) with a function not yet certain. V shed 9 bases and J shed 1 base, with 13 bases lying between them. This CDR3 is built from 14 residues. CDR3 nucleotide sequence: TGCGCCAGTCGGGCAAGGATATCCTACAATGAGCAGTTCTTC. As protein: CASRARISYNEQFF.

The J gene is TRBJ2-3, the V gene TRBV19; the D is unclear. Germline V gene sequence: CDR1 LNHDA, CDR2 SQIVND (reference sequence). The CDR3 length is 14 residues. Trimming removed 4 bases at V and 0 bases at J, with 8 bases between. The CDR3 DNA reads TGTGCCAGTAGTAAAGGAGCTAGCACAGATACGCAGTATTTT. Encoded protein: CASSKGASTDTQYF.

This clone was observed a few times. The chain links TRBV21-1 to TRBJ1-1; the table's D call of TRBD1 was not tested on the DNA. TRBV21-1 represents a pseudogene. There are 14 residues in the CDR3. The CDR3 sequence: CASSKGTRGTEAFF. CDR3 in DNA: TGTGCCAGCAGCAAAGGAACGAGGGGGACTGAAGCTTTCTTT.

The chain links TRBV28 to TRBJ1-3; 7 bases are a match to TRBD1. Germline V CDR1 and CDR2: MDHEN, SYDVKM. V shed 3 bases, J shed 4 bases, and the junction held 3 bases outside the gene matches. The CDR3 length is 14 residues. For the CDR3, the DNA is TGTGCCAGCAGTTTTCAGGGGGGGGGAAACACCATATATTTT. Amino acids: CASSFQGGGNTIYF.

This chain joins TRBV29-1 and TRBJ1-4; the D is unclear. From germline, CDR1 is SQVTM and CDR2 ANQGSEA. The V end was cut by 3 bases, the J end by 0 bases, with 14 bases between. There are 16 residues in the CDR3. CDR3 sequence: CSVECITTPTNEKLFF. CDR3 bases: TGCAGCGTTGAGTGCATCACGACCCCAACTAATGAAAAACTGTTTTTT. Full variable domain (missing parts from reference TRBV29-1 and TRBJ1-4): SAVISQKPSRDICQRGTSLTIQCQVDSQVTMMFWYRQQPGQSLTLIATANQGSEATYESGFVIDKFPISRPNLTFSTLTVSNMSPEDSSIYLCSVECITTPTNEKLFFGSGTQLSVL.

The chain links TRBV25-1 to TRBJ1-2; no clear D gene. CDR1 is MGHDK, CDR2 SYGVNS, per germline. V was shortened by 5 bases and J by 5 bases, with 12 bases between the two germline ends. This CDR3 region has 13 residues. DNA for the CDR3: TGTGCCAGCAGTCCCCCCGGAGGATATGGCTACACCTTC. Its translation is CASSPPGGYGYTF.

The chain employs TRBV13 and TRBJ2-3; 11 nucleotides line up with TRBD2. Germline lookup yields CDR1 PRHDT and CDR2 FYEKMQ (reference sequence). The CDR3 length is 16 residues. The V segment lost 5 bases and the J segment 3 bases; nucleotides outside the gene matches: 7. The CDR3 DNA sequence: TGTGCCAGCAGCCCACGACTAGCGGGGATTACAGATACGCAGTATTTT. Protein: CASSPRLAGITDTQYF.

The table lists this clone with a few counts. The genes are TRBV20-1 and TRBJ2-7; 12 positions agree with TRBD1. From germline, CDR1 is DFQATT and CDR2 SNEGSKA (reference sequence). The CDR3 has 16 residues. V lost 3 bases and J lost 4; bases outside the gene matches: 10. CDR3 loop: CSASSGTGGVFYEQYF. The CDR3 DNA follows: TGCAGTGCTAGTAGCGGGACAGGGGGCGTTTTTTACGAGCAGTACTTC.

CDR3 protein: CAWSGGQGNTIYF. In DNA, the CDR3 is TGTGCCTGGAGTGGGGGCCAAGGAAACACCATATATTTT. This chain uses TRBV30 with TRBJ1-3, with D perhaps matching TRBD1 (5 bases). The germline V gene has CDR1 GTSNPN and CDR2 SVGIG (reference sequence). V lost 1 base and J lost 4, with 8 bases in between. This CDR3 is 13 amino acids long.

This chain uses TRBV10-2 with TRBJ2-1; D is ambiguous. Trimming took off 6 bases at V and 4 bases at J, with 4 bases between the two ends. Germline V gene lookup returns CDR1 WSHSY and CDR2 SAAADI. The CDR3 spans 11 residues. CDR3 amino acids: CASRTYNEQFF. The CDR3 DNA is TGCGCCAGCAGGACGTACAATGAGCAGTTCTTC.

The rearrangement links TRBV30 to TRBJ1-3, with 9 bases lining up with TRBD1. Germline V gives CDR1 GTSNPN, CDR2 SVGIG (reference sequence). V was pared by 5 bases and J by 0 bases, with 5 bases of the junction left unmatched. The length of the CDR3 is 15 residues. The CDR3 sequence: CAWEGTGNSGNTIYF. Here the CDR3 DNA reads TGTGCCTGGGAGGGGACAGGGAACTCTGGAAACACCATATATTTT.

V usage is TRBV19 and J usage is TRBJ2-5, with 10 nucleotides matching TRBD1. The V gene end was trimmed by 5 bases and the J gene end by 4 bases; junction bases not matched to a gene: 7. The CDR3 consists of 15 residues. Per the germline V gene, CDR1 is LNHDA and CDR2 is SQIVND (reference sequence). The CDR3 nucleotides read TGTGCCAGTAGTCTAAGGACAGGGGGATCAGAGACCCAGTACTTC. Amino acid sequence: CASSLRTGGSETQYF.